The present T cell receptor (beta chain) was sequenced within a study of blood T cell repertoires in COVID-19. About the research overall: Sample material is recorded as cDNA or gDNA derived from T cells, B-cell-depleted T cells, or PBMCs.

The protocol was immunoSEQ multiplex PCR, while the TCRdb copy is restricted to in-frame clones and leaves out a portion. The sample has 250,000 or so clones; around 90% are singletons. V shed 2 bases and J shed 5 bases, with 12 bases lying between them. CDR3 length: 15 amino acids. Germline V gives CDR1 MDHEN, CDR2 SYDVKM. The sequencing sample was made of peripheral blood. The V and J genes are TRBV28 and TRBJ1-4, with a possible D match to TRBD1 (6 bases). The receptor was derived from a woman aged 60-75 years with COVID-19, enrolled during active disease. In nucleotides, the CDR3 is TGTGCCAGCAGTTTAGGACAGTCGAGGAATGAAAAACTGTTTTTT. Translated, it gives CASSLGQSRNEKLFF. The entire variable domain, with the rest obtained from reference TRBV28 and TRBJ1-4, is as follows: DVKVTQSSRYLVKRTGEKVFLECVQDMDHENMFWYRQDPGLGLRLIYFSYDVKMKEKGDIPEGYSVSREKKERFSLILESASTNQTSMYLCASSLGQSRNEKLFFGSGTQLSVL.